This section outlines one T cell receptor (beta chain) sequence together with its context. The antigen this receptor binds is unknown. Per-base qualities were not stored, and no clone one base away is much larger. In total, 666 healthy bone marrow donors made up the cohort. At the time of sampling, all cohort members were nominally healthy, though unrecorded immune exposures were likely present. The donor tested CMV seropositive, placing the donor among the 289 seropositive members of the cohort. A peripheral blood sample was collected from each donor, and TCR beta sequencing was performed on peripheral blood mononuclear cells. Genomic DNA extraction from the blood cell samples was performed with the Qiagen DNeasy Blood Extraction Kit. The library was built by means of the immunoSEQ multiplex PCR assay. For the multiplex PCR, a mixture combining 60 forward primers for TCR Vbeta segments and 13 reverse primers for TCR Jbeta segments was used. The CDR3 region of rearranged TCR beta genes was amplified from genomic DNA by a multiplex PCR assay. The Illumina HiSeq System was used to sequence the amplified TCR beta libraries as 87-base-pair reads. In the source study's methods: A later analysis tallied about 77 million unique TCR beta chains across the 660 or so repertoires, and some 10 million of those chains were shared by two or more donors. A nearest-neighbor algorithm error-corrected the raw reads and collapsed the reads into unique sequences, merging closely related sequences to remove PCR and sequencing errors. V, D and J gene segments were assigned by aligning CDR3 sequences to IMGT reference sequences. Each retained sequence needed at least a six-nucleotide match to both a V gene segment and a J gene segment. A rearrangement counted as productive if the CDR3 had no stop codons and remained in frame with V and J, and every other rearrangement counted as non-productive. Following IMGT convention, CDR3 was defined as the stretch from the second conserved V-encoded cysteine up to the conserved J-encoded phenylalanine. In an earlier analysis of around 540 of the donors, sequences lacking an unambiguous match to a single V gene segment were excluded. In an earlier analysis of 587 of the donors, V segments were called functional above 56.7% productive rearrangements and were called segregating when the between-donor standard deviation exceeded 5%. A statistical classification framework was developed to diagnose cytomegalovirus status using the catalog of TCR beta chain sequences. A later analysis assigned V and J genes by comparing TCR nucleotide sequences with IMGT/GENE-DB human TR gene sequences. In a later analysis, CDR3 sequences and most-parsimonious VDJ recombination scenarios were assigned using the TCRdist pipeline. In a later analysis, each TCR beta chain was defined by its CDR3 amino acid sequence together with its V-gene family, and reads lacking a unique V-gene family were excluded. As a way to deal with suspected cross-contamination and a sequencing artifact, a later analysis dropped more than 500 nucleotide sequences that were highly shared and had low generation probability. A later analysis calculated a clonal expansion index for each public chain from normalized within-repertoire ranks of inferred template counts. A later analysis computed generation probabilities with a VDJ recombination model fitted to out-of-frame rearrangements, and checked the results against IGoR. Hypergeometric tests were used in a later analysis to score TCR-TCR, TCR-HLA and TCR-CMV co-occurrence, with a repertoire-size bias correction applied to the TCR pairs. In a later analysis, false discovery rates were estimated by permuting HLA or CMV assignments 20 times. A later analysis grouped co-occurring TCRs with DBSCAN, adding TCRdist sequence similarity when clustering within HLA-allele-positive subsets. Co-occurrence clustering excluded repertoires with fewer than 30,000 or more than 120,000 public chains, plus five with anomalous nucleotide sharing. In its TCRdb copy, this immuneACCESS table keeps in-frame sequences only and misses some clones. Where compared with another copy, unresolved V genes explain less than half of these, and the others have no known cause. That table is the source of V, J and clone size, and D and trimming were worked out from the DNA. For this sample the table gives approximately 190,000 clones, of which over 65% were detected only once. The top ten hold about 3.4% of the sample.

The sample is drawn from a study of cytomegalovirus exposure and HLA in healthy donors (dated by TCRdb to the late 2010s). Background on the whole study: An earlier analysis of several hundred of the donors reported 276 Gb of sequence data and 90 million to 120 million unique TCR beta sequences obtained from approximately 180 million T cells. All discovery cohort repertoires had been generated on a single sequencing platform. The later analysis used no new phenotypic data to find candidate immune exposures, relying instead on TCR beta sequences and their occurrence across donors. The study aimed to test whether signatures of past pathogen exposure could be identified by cataloging public T cell receptors. Donor age, sex, ethnicity and CMV serostatus were compiled together with the repertoire data. Class I and class II HLA loci were covered by the typing at four-digit resolution. Among the roughly 400 genotyped donors, more than 70% belonged to the genetic ancestry cluster associated with self-reported Caucasian donors. About 320 gigabases of sequencing data and approximately 85 million unique TCR sequences were included in an early release covering 550 to 800 HLA-typed donors. Typing coverage varied by locus: about 620-630 donors for A, B, C, DRB1 and DQB1; approximately 520 for DQA1; 606 for DPA1; some 470 for DPB1. A later analysis re-analyzed previously published TCR beta repertoires from approximately 670 donors and added high-resolution HLA genotyping to study TCR occurrence patterns. Because of strong linkage in the cohort, 5 or 6 DR-DQ haplotypes were treated as single units for association and clustering. An earlier analysis of 587 of the donors used high-throughput TCR beta sequencing to judge whether each TCR beta V gene segment behaved as functional or pseudogenic. A separate validation cohort of more than 100 different subjects was used in addition to the 666-subject first cohort. The study profiled the T cell repertoires of some 610 subjects by immunosequencing and related them to cytomegalovirus serostatus. The study combined high-throughput TCR immunosequencing, statistical association of individual TCRs with disease status, and machine learning to predict cytomegalovirus infection status. Among a few hundred genotyped donors of the cohort, an average of approximately 240,000 unique TCR beta nucleotide sequences were sequenced per donor, roughly 20% of them non-productive. In a later genetic analysis, genome-wide SNP genotypes for about 65% of the roughly 700 donors were used, and that subset was treated as a discovery cohort.

Findings and caveats that apply to the study as a whole: Because some donors lacked HLA typing at each locus, the association tests relied only on the typed subset. Compared with equally common non-associated chains, HLA-associated TCR beta chains in a later analysis were more clonally expanded and had lower generation probabilities. Most TCR sequences were observed very rarely across donors, whereas some public TCRs were present in many individuals. The earlier analysis of some 540 of the donors excluded 15 to 20 rarely observed V segments, including chromosome 9 orphons, because counts were too low. A later analysis found that TCR association rates varied across HLA loci, with DRB1 alleles showing the most associated TCRs and HLA-C alleles the fewest. CMV serostatus was the only immune exposure information available for the cohort. A group of highly shared sequence variants was considered likely to be a technical artifact of the sequencing pipeline. The study gave a list of about 170 TCR beta chains associated with cytomegalovirus. In a later genetic analysis, a missense DCLRE1C variant was associated with V-gene and J-gene trimming of TCR beta chains, and the association was replicated in an independent cohort. The authors suggested that the approach could potentially be extended to other disease states and immunological phenotypes. A later genetic analysis reported fewer N-insertions in productive TCRs among donors in an Asian-associated ancestry cluster than the roughly 640-donor mean. The classifier was reported to diagnose cytomegalovirus status with high specificity and sensitivity in both the original and validation cohorts. Most CMV-associated TCR beta chains appeared to be HLA-restricted in a later analysis, and the HLA associations seemed to be driven largely by CMV exposure. Strong co-occurrence of HLA alleles, especially DR and DQ, made assigning TCR associations to individual alleles difficult. A further reported finding was that TCR beta sequences accurately predicted the HLA-A and HLA-B alleles for most subjects in the first cohort. In an earlier analysis of around 500 of the donors, most TCR beta V segments appeared in productive rearrangements about 87% or about 30% of the time, broadly matching IMGT annotations. Linkage disequilibrium might explain the correlated functional status among segregating V segments, but an unknown experimental factor could not be excluded. A later analysis associated around 16,000 TCR beta sequences with specific HLA alleles at a false discovery rate of 0.05. Sequencing depth was assumed to be roughly uniform across donors in the presence/absence analyses, though that assumption may not hold. A later analysis reported that several top co-occurrence clusters appeared linked to parvovirus B19, influenza, CMV and Epstein-Barr virus. In vitro tests confirmed that a few of the cytomegalovirus-associated TCR beta chains recognize cytomegalovirus antigens. In this cohort, only TCR beta chains were sequenced, and detectable features were limited by the absence of alpha or paired-chain data.

The clonotype comes from a man aged 40-50 years in good health and CMV-seropositive. Specimen: PBMCs.

The nucleotide sequence reads as follows: TGTGCCAGCAGCCTCGGACAGCCAACTAATGAAAAACTGTTTTTT. This codes for CASSLGQPTNEKLFF. This chain joins TRBV4-2 to TRBJ1-4, with a weak D call of TRBD1 (6 bases match). The junction carries 9 bases between V and J, which are trimmed by 4 bases and 0 bases respectively. Reading from cysteine to phenylalanine, the CDR3 counts 15 amino acids. Here the CDR3 DNA is all that survives: 45 bases in frame from base 1. CDR1 and CDR2 are drawn from the germline V gene: LGHNA, YNFKEQ.